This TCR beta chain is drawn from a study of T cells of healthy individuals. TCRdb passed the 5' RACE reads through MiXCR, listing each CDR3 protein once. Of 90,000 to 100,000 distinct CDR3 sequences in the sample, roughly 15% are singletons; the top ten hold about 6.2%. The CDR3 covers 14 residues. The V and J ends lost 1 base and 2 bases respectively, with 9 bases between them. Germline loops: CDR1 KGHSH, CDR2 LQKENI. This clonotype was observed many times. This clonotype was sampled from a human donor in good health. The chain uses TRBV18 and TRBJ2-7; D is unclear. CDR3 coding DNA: TGTGCCAGCTCACCACAGGCGAGGACCTACGAGCAGTACTTC. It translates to CASSPQARTYEQYF.